Listed below are T cell receptor beta chains from one sample, sequenced in a study of cytomegalovirus exposure and HLA in healthy donors. This table comes from immunoSEQ multiplex PCR, and its TCRdb copy is limited to in-frame clones, with some not included. This table holds about 120,000 clones, 78% found once. What was sequenced was PBMCs. These receptors all come from a woman under 40 in good health and CMV-seropositive. Each CDR3 is given without its conserved first and last residue. A D gene is named only where the DNA matches it firmly.

TRBV6-1	NA	ASSEASGRLY
TRBV5-1	TRBD1	ASSLTGQGFYEQY
TRBV19	NA	ATQGSDRSNSPLH
TRBV5-1	TRBD1	ASSPGTGLQETQY
TRBV7-9	NA	ASSLTQGTGELF
TRBV5-6	NA	ASSSPGAGVADTQY
TRBV2	NA	ASSRDSTSYNEQF
TRBV2	TRBD2	ASGGSGGAGGNIQY
TRBV5-1	TRBD1	ASSLGDRVPGANVLT
TRBV19	NA	ASSGAVELF
TRBV7-9	NA	ASSLHGAAETQY
TRBV5-1	NA	ASSLPTPPPGHSGNTIY
TRBV27	TRBD2	ASTTSGGAGNEQF
TRBV7-9	TRBD1	SSSLARTGARADTQY
TRBV5-4	TRBD1	ASSSPGQGADTQY
TRBV5-4	NA	ASSLRVKDTEAF
TRBV2	TRBD2	ASSEGGGLDEQY
TRBV4-3	NA	ASSQTLSPGNEQY
TRBV30	NA	AWNDGTLNYGYT
TRBV27	NA	ASSVVWPGTYNEQF
TRBV29-1	NA	SVVSGVGTDTQY
TRBV5-4	NA	ASTSGAGINYGYT
TRBV19	NA	ASSNGGSGELF
TRBV5-1	NA	ASRKGGAGNTEAF
TRBV18	TRBD1	ASWGQQNTEAF
TRBV19	TRBD1	ASSLKGPGQGVSTLH
TRBV19	NA	ATDQGSGELF
TRBV5-1	TRBD2	ASSLAGGPNIQY
TRBV5-1	TRBD2	ASSLIAGGPQETQY
TRBV19	TRBD1	ASSPGDSGNYGYT
TRBV19	NA	ASSGGARETQY
TRBV11-2	NA	ASSLDVQETQY
TRBV7-2	TRBD1	ASSLAYLGQPMDEQF
TRBV27	TRBD1	ASSWTGGETQY
TRBV2	NA	ANTHRALNTEAF